The 18 T cell receptor beta chains listed next were all sequenced from one sample in a study of blood T cell repertoires in COVID-19. Measured with immunoSEQ multiplex PCR; TCRdb has only the in-frame clones, and not every one. The profile shows approximately 500,000 clones, 88% of them singletons. Source material: PBMCs or T cells enriched from blood (not recorded which). Receptors were obtained from a woman aged 40 to 50 who had recovered from COVID-19.

The chain uses TRBV7-9 and TRBJ1-2, with TRBD1 matching 7 bases. This CDR3 contains 13 residues. Trimming removed 2 bases from V and 4 bases from J; junction bases left unmatched: 1. CDR1 SEHNR and CDR2 FQNEAQ come from the germline V gene (reference sequence). The CDR3 DNA sequence: TGTGCCAGCAGCTTACCAGGGGGCTATGGCTACACCTTC. Translating it yields CASSLPGGYGYTF.

This rearrangement joins TRBV2 to TRBJ2-1, with TRBD2 matching over 9 bases. The CDR3 length is 15 residues. Germline V lookup: CDR1 SNHLY, CDR2 FYNNEI. V was pared by 5 bases and J by 9 bases, with 11 bases of the junction left unmatched. CDR3 in DNA: TGTGCCAGCAGTTTAGCGGGAGAATTAAGGGGTGAGCAGTTCTTC. Translated, it gives CASSLAGELRGEQFF.

The chain links TRBV6-4 to TRBJ1-1, with D unresolved. The V gene's germline CDR1 is MRHNA and CDR2 SNTAGT. The CDR3 loop spans 13 amino acids. Trimming left V 5 bases short and J 1 base short, with 8 bases between. In nucleotides, the CDR3 is TGTGCCAGCAGTCGGGGAGAGAACACTGAAGCTTTCTTT. Translated, it gives CASSRGENTEAFF.

The chain uses TRBV11-2 and TRBJ2-2; 8 bases match TRBD2. V trimming: 6 bases; J trimming: 1 base; junction bases outside the gene matches: 7. The germline gives CDR1 SGHAT, CDR2 FQNNGV. This CDR3 has 16 amino acids. CDR3 sequence reads: CASRKLLAGNTGELFF. The DNA for the CDR3 is TGTGCCAGCAGGAAATTGCTAGCGGGGAACACCGGGGAGCTGTTTTTT.

V is TRBV14 and J is TRBJ2-2; D is ambiguous. The V end was cut by 4 bases, the J end by 4 bases, with 16 bases between. The CDR3 has 16 amino acids. The germline CDR1 and CDR2 sequences are SGHDN and FVKESK. The CDR3 reads CASSPQPEPSTGELFF. The CDR3 coding sequence is TGTGCCAGCAGCCCCCAACCGGAGCCGAGCACCGGGGAGCTGTTTTTT.

The CDR3 nucleotides are TGTGCCAGCGGCACTCAGGGGATGTATCAGCCCCAGCATTTT. Translated: CASGTQGMYQPQHF. The V call is TRBV2, the J call TRBJ1-5; D might be TRBD1 (6 bases). The CDR3 length is 14 residues. Germline V gives CDR1 SNHLY, CDR2 FYNNEI. Deletions cut 8 bases from V and 5 bases from J, with 16 bases between.

The V and J genes are TRBV4-3 and TRBJ2-1; 8 bases agree with TRBD1. V gave up 0 bases and J gave up 9 bases; unmatched junction bases: 10. CDR3 length equals 16 residues. CDR1 and CDR2 from the germline V gene are LGHNA and YSLEER. CDR3 sequence (DNA): TGCGCCAGCAGCCAAGATAGTCGGCAGGGGGCAGGTGAGCAGTTCTTC. This codes for CASSQDSRQGAGEQFF.

In this sample, this clone turned up a few times. The V gene is TRBV5-1, the J gene TRBJ1-4; possibly TRBD1 for D (5 bases). The CDR3 consists of 16 residues. Deletions cut 0 bases from V and 8 bases from J, with 17 bases between. From germline, CDR1 is SGHRS and CDR2 YFSETQ. The CDR3 region has the DNA TGCGCCAGCAGCTTGGCCCGGGGGACCTCCGCGGAAAAACTGTTTTTT. Translating gives CASSLARGTSAEKLFF.

The rearrangement links TRBV24-1 to TRBJ2-2; D is perhaps TRBD2 (5 bases). V lost 8 bases and J 6 bases, leaving 12 bases between the germline ends. This CDR3 is built from 13 residues. The germline V gene encodes CDR1 KGHDR and CDR2 SFDVKD. The CDR3 bases are TGTGCCACCAAGGAGAGGGAATCCGGGGAGCTGTTTTTT. This encodes CATKERESGELFF.

V is TRBV10-3 and J is TRBJ2-7; 7 nucleotides line up with TRBD1. V shed 4 bases, J shed 3 bases, and the junction held 15 bases outside the gene matches. Looked up from germline, CDR1 is ENHRY and CDR2 is SYGVKD. The CDR3 extends over 17 amino acids. CDR3 nucleotide sequence: TGTGCCATCAGTGCCCCTATTAGACAGGGAACAAACTACGAGCAGTACTTC. Residues: CAISAPIRQGTNYEQYF.

The chain uses TRBV19 and TRBJ1-5, with D unresolved. V was clipped by 6 bases and J by 5 bases, with 17 bases between them. This CDR3 comprises 15 residues. Per germline, CDR1 LNHDA and CDR2 SQIVND (reference sequence). The CDR3 bases are TGTGCCAGTAGGGTTACGTACCTGAGAGATCAGCCCCAGCATTTT. Encoded protein: CASRVTYLRDQPQHF.

V gene TRBV6-5 combines with J gene TRBJ2-1, with D perhaps TRBD2 (5 bases). The germline V and J ends were trimmed by 0 bases and 9 bases, with 12 bases remaining between them. The CDR3 contains 14 residues. Per the germline V gene, CDR1 is MNHEY and CDR2 is SVGAGI. The CDR3 reads CASSYSMVEGEQFF. CDR3 DNA: TGTGCCAGCAGTTACTCGATGGTAGAGGGTGAGCAGTTCTTC.

This clone is a singleton in its sample. This rearrangement joins TRBV6-2 or TRBV6-3 to TRBJ2-3, with 9 positions matching TRBD1. Per germline, CDR1 MNHEY and CDR2 SVGEGT. V was clipped by 6 bases and J by 5 bases; unmatched bases: 6. The CDR3 covers 14 residues. CDR3 sequence reads: CASSLQGAIDTQYF. The CDR3 DNA is TGTGCCAGCAGCCTACAGGGGGCAATAGATACGCAGTATTTT.

V and J are TRBV9 and TRBJ2-5; TRBD2 aligns across 9 bases. V trimming: 4 bases; J trimming: 7 bases; junction bases outside the gene matches: 8. The CDR3 extends over 14 amino acids. CDR1 and CDR2 from the germline V gene are SGDLS and YYNGEE. The CDR3 region is CASSSVAGVVTQYF. CDR3 DNA sequence: TGTGCCAGCAGCTCCGTAGCGGGAGTTGTGACCCAGTACTTC.

This sequence joins TRBV6-1 and TRBJ1-5; the D gene is possibly TRBD1 (5 bases). Trimming cost V 3 bases and J 7 bases, with 7 bases left between them. CDR1 is MNHNS, CDR2 SASEGT, per germline. This CDR3 has 12 residues. The CDR3 coding sequence is TGTGCCAGCAGTGAGGGGCACCAGCCCCAGCATTTT. This encodes CASSEGHQPQHF.

Here the CDR3 reads CSAIDQGDQPQHF. CDR3 DNA sequence: TGCAGTGCTATTGATCAGGGCGATCAGCCCCAGCATTTT. The V call is TRBV20-1, the J call TRBJ1-5; maybe TRBD1 (5 bases). The CDR3 is made up of 13 amino acids. Trimming took 4 bases from V and 5 from J, leaving 12 bases between them. Per the germline V gene, CDR1 is DFQATT and CDR2 is SNEGSKA (reference sequence).

V usage is TRBV5-6 and J usage is TRBJ1-2; no clear D. Germline assignment: CDR1 SGHDT and CDR2 YYEEEE. The V end lost 4 bases, the J end lost 0 bases, and 19 bases lay between the germline ends. The CDR3 is 17 residues long. In DNA, the CDR3 is TGTGCCAGCAGCCCTAACCGTGCAGGTTATTCTAACTATGGCTACACCTTC. Translated, it gives CASSPNRAGYSNYGYTF.

The chain has TRBV4-3 and TRBJ1-3; D ambiguous. Germline V gives CDR1 LGHNA, CDR2 YSLEER. The V gene lost 0 bases and the J gene lost 0 bases, with 9 bases spanning the gap. This CDR3 has 16 residues. This CDR3 reads CASSQDWRSSGNTIYF. DNA for the CDR3: TGCGCCAGCAGCCAAGATTGGCGGAGCTCTGGAAACACCATATATTTT.